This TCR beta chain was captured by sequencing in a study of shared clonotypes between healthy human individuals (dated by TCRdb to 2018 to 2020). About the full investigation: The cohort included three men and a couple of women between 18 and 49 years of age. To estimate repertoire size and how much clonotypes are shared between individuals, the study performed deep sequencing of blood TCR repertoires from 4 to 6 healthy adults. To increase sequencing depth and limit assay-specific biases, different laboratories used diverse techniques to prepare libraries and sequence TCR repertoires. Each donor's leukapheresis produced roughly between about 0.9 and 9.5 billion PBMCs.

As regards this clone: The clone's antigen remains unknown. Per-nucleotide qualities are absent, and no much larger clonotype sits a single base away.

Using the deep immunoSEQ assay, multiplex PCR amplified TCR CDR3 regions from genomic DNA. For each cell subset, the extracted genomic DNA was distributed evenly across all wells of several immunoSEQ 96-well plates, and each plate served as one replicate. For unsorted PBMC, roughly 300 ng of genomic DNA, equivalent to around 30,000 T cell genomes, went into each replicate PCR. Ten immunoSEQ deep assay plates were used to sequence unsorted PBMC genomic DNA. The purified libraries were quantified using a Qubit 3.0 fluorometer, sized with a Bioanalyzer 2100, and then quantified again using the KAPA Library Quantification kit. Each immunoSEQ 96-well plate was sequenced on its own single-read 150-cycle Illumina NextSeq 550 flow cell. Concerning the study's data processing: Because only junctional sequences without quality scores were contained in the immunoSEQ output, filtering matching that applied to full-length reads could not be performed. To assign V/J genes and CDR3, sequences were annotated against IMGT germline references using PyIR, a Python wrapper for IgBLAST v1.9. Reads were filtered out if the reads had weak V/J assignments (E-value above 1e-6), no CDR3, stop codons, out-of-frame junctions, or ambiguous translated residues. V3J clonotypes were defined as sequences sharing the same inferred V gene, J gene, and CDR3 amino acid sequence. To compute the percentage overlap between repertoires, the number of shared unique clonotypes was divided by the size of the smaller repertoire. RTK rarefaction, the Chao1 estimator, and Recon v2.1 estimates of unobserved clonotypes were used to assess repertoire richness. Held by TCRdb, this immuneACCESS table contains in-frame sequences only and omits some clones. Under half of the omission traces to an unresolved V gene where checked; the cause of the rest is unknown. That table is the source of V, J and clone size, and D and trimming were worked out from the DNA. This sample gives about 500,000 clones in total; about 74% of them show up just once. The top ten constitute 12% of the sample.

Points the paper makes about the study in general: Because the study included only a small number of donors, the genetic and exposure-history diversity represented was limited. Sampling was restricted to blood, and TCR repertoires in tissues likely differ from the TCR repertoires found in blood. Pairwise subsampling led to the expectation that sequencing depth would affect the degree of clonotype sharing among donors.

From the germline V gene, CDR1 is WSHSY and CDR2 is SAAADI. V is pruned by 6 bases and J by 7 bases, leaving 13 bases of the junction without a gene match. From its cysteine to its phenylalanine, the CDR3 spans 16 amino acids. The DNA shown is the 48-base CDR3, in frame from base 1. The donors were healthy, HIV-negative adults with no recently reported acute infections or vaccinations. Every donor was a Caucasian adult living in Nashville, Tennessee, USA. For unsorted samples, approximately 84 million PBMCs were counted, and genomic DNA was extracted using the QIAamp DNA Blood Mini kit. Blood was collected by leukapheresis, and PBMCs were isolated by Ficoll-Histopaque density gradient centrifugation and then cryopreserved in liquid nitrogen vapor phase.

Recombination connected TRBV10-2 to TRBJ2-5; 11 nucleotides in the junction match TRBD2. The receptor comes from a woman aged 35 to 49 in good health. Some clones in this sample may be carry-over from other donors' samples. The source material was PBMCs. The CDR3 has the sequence CASRPAGTSGHRTQYF. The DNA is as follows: TGCGCCAGCAGACCGGCCGGGACTAGCGGCCATAGGACCCAGTACTTC.